These 10 T cell receptor beta chains share one sample of origin, sequenced in a study of T cells after yellow fever vaccination. Using its own MiXCR run on the 5' RACE reads, TCRdb lists one record per CDR3 protein. Of almost 600,000 distinct CDR3 sequences in the sample, about 13% were seen once. The material sequenced was PBMCs, taken on the day of the yellow fever booster vaccination. Receptors originate from a young man who received the YFV17D yellow fever vaccine.

CDR3 in amino acids: CSASEGPSSGNTIYF. The CDR3 region has the DNA TGCAGTGCTAGCGAGGGCCCGAGCTCTGGAAACACCATATATTTT. This chain joins TRBV20-1 and TRBJ1-3; D not resolved. CDR3 length: 15 residues. Germline V gene data show CDR1 as DFQATT and CDR2 as SNEGSKA (reference sequence). V was clipped by 3 bases and J by 0 bases, with 12 bases between them.

This clonotype has a count of ten or more. The chain recombines TRBV12-3 or TRBV12-4 with TRBJ1-2, with D tentatively TRBD1 (6 bases). The V gene lost 1 base and the J gene lost 4 bases, with 7 bases spanning the gap. The CDR3 runs to 13 residues. CDR3 bases: TGTGCCAGCAGTTTAGGGGACATCTATGGCTACACCTTC. Encoded protein: CASSLGDIYGYTF.

The rearrangement joins TRBV18 to TRBJ2-1; 8 bases map to TRBD1. Trimming at V came to 4 bases and at J to 0 bases, leaving 11 bases not matched to a gene. Germline loops: CDR1 KGHSH, CDR2 LQKENI. The CDR3 extends over 18 amino acids. CDR3 DNA: TGTGCCAGCTCACGGGACAGGATTTTTATTAGCTCCTACAATGAGCAGTTCTTC. This translates into CASSRDRIFISSYNEQFF.

The chain joins TRBV6-4 to TRBJ2-7; TRBD2 might be the D (5 bases). V gave up 6 bases and J gave up 0 bases, with 12 bases separating them. Germline V lookup: CDR1 MRHNA, CDR2 SNTAGT. The CDR3 runs to 14 residues. This CDR3 is CASRPGLVSYEQYF. In DNA form, the CDR3 reads TGTGCCAGCAGGCCAGGACTGGTCTCCTACGAGCAGTACTTC.

For the CDR3, the DNA is TGTGCCAGCACCTACGGGACAGATACGCAGTATTTT. It specifies CASTYGTDTQYF. This sequence joins TRBV2 and TRBJ2-3; D unresolved. The CDR3 runs to 12 residues. Germline V gives CDR1 SNHLY, CDR2 FYNNEI. V was clipped by 7 bases and J by 3 bases, with 8 bases between them.

A few counts support this clonotype. The chain links TRBV6-2 or TRBV6-3 to TRBJ2-3; TRBD2 matches at 12 bases. CDR3 length: 16 amino acids. From germline, CDR1 is MNHEY and CDR2 SVGEGT. V lost 0 bases and J lost 6; bases outside the gene matches: 4. Written as DNA, the CDR3 is TGTGCCAGCAGTTACTCGGCTAGCGGGAGGGCGGATACGCAGTATTTT. The encoded protein is CASSYSASGRADTQYF.

This clonotype was detected only a few times. The rearrangement uses TRBV7-2 and TRBJ2-2, with D unclear. Between the trimmed V and J ends, which lost 7 bases and 2 bases, there was a span of 14 bases. The CDR3 loop spans 15 amino acids. Germline lookup yields CDR1 SGHTA and CDR2 FQGNSA. CDR3 bases: TGTGCCAGCACTCTCTTCAGAACAAACACCGGGGAGCTGTTTTTT. Amino acids: CASTLFRTNTGELFF.

This clonotype was observed a few times. This rearrangement joins TRBV2 to TRBJ2-5, with 14 nucleotides matching TRBD2. The CDR3 sequence is 15 residues long. Germline assignment: CDR1 SNHLY and CDR2 FYNNEI. With V trimmed by 8 bases and J by 2 bases, 4 bases remained unmatched. The CDR3 DNA reads as TGTGCCAGCGCCGGGACTAGCGGGAGACAAGAGACCCAGTACTTC. Protein sequence: CASAGTSGRQETQYF. The full variable domain, completed using reference TRBV2 and TRBJ2-5, is EPEVTQTPSHQVTQMGQEVILRCVPISNHLYFYWYRQILGQKVEFLVSFYNNEISEKSEIFDDQFSVERPDGSNFTLKIRSTKLEDSAMYFCASAGTSGRQETQYFGPGTRLLVL.

V usage is TRBV5-1 and J usage is TRBJ2-2; 9 nucleotides line up with TRBD2. The germline V gene has CDR1 SGHRS and CDR2 YFSETQ. V was clipped by 4 bases and J by 4 bases; unmatched bases: 11. There are 17 residues in the CDR3. The CDR3 spells CASSPDRSGSFTGELFF. DNA of the CDR3: TGCGCCAGCAGCCCAGATCGTAGCGGGAGCTTCACCGGGGAGCTGTTTTTT.

V usage is TRBV6-5 and J usage is TRBJ2-3, with D possibly TRBD2 on 6 matching bases. Germline lookup yields CDR1 MNHEY and CDR2 SVGAGI. V was cut by 1 base and J by 0 bases, with 17 bases left in between. The CDR3 is 18 residues long. The CDR3 loop is CASSYFPAFSGSTDTQYF. The CDR3 DNA follows: TGTGCCAGCAGTTACTTCCCAGCCTTCAGCGGGAGCACAGATACGCAGTATTTT.